This T cell receptor (beta chain) appears in the sequencing data of a study of blood T cell repertoires in COVID-19. Assay: immunoSEQ multiplex PCR; the TCRdb copy retains only in-frame clones and omits some. This repertoire shows under 350,000 clones, around 86% found once; its top ten account for approximately 2.5%. The germline V gene has CDR1 PRHDT and CDR2 FYEKMQ (reference sequence). The V and J ends lost 0 bases and 7 bases, in that order; junction bases with no gene match: 5. The CDR3 consists of 15 residues. The sample taken for sequencing was PBMCs or T cells enriched from blood (not recorded which). The origin of this receptor is a woman aged 18-29 years who had recovered from COVID-19. The chain recombines TRBV13 with TRBJ1-5; 8 bases are shared with TRBD1. CDR3 sequence: CASSLGQGVPQPQHF. CDR3 coding DNA: TGTGCCAGCAGCTTAGGACAGGGGGTCCCCCAGCCCCAGCATTTT.